This note documents a single T cell receptor (beta chain) sequence. The antigen is unknown. Only in-frame clones appear in the TCRdb table, and some are missing; sequencing was by immunoSEQ multiplex PCR. The repertoire holds about 100,000 clones, with 80% to 90% as singletons. Germline V gene lookup returns CDR1 MNHEY and CDR2 SMNVEV (reference sequence). The CDR3 is 13 amino acids. Trimming stripped 2 bases from V and 4 bases from J, with 9 bases between. The data belong to a study of identifying expanded T cells in peripheral blood. General study findings and limits: Roughly two-week clone count variance significantly increased as total template count grew. About 1.3 clones differed between technical replicates, versus about 15 and 19 over time.

Specimen: blood. The chain links TRBV27 to TRBJ2-7, with D tentatively TRBD1 (5 bases). The receptor was isolated from a person aged 18 to 75 in good health. CDR3: CASSLRGNYEQYF. CDR3 DNA sequence: TGTGCCAGCAGTTTAAGGGGAAATTACGAGCAGTACTTC.